This TCR beta chain was identified during a study of blood T cell repertoires in COVID-19. Study in general: COVID-19 samples collected from the United States, Italy and Spain covered acute and convalescent phases.

CDR1 MNHEY and CDR2 SMNVEV come from the germline V gene (reference sequence). Trimming cost V 3 bases and J 5 bases, with 11 bases left between them. CDR3 length: 13 amino acids. The assay was immunoSEQ multiplex PCR, and TCRdb's table has in-frame clones only and misses some. The sample has around 210,000 clones; approximately 85% are singletons. The sequencing sample was made of peripheral blood. V is TRBV27 and J is TRBJ2-7; D is unclear. This TCR was recovered from a man aged 45 to 65 with COVID-19, enrolled during active disease. CDR3 amino acids: CASSFWQSNEQYF. The CDR3 DNA reads TGTGCCAGCAGTTTTTGGCAGTCCAACGAGCAGTACTTC.